This is a list of T cell receptor beta chains from one sample in a study of tumor and adjacent non-tumor tissue in lung cancer. TCRdb redid the calling of the multiplex PCR reads with MiXCR, one entry per CDR3 protein. Of more than 45,000 distinct CDR3 sequences in the sample, under 75% are singletons; the top ten hold about 30%. Sequencing input: distant non-tumor lung tissue. Receptor source: a woman aged 70 to 79 with non-small cell lung cancer. The CDR3 runs from the conserved cysteine through the conserved F or W. A D gene is named only where the DNA matches it firmly. Clone size appears in some rows only: once, few, many, or a class for an expanded clone.

>TRBV5-6|-|TRBJ1-1|-
CVSSSSSWEAFF
TGTGTCAGTAGCTCCTCTTCCTGGGAAGCTTTCTTT
>TRBV5-1|-|TRBJ2-7|-
CASSLGEGRGYEQYF
TGCGCCAGCAGCTTGGGAGAAGGTAGGGGTTACGAGCAGTACTTC
>TRBV6-1|TRBD1|TRBJ2-1|-
CASMKVTGGFSHNEQFF
TGTGCCAGCATGAAGGTTACAGGGGGGTTCTCCCACAATGAGCAGTTCTTC
>TRBV5-6|TRBD2|TRBJ2-1|many
CASSFRLAGYNEQFF
TGTGCCAGCAGCTTTCGTCTAGCGGGCTACAATGAGCAGTTCTTC
>TRBV5-4|-|TRBJ2-3|-
CASSGRGRNADTPYF
TGTGCCAGCAGCGGACGGGGCAGGAACGCAGATACGCCGTATTTT
>TRBV14|-|TRBJ1-3|many
CASRGPVENTIYF
TGTGCCAGCAGGGGACCCGTGGAGAACACCATATATTTT
>TRBV6-5|TRBD2|TRBJ2-2|-
CPSSLRAGSNIGELFF
TGTCCCAGCAGTCTAAGAGCGGGGTCGAATATCGGGGAGCTGTTTTTT
>TRBV5-6|TRBD2|TRBJ2-1|-
CASCLEGGVHEQFF
TGTGCCAGCTGTTTGGAGGGAGGGGTCCATGAGCAGTTCTTC
>TRBV7-3|-|TRBJ1-2|once
CASSFGRNYGYNF
TGTGCTAGCAGCTTTGGTCGGAACTATGGCTACAACTTC
>TRBV7-8|TRBD2|TRBJ2-5|few
CASSLVRGTSGPEETQYF
TGTGCCAGCAGCTTAGTAAGGGGGACTAGCGGGCCCGAGGAGACCCAGTACTTC
>TRBV4-2|TRBD1|TRBJ1-4|many
CASSPGPGQIIATNEKLFF
TGTGCCAGCAGCCCAGGACCGGGACAGATCATTGCAACTAATGAAAAACTGTTTTTT
>TRBV6-5|-|TRBJ2-5|-
CASSQPQEGQETQYF
TGTGCCAGCAGCCAACCCCAGGAGGGCCAAGAGACCCAGTACTTC
>TRBV12-3/TRBV12-4|-|TRBJ2-1|-
CASSRETQGYNEHFF
TGCGCCAGCAGCCGCGAGACCCAGGGCTACAATGAGCACTTCTTC
>TRBV11-1|-|TRBJ2-7|few
CARSSGISYEQYF
TGTGCCAGAAGCTCAGGGATTTCCTACGAGCAGTATTTC
>TRBV5-5|TRBD2|TRBJ2-6|-
CASSSHGGGGANVLTF
TGTGCCAGCAGCTCGCACGGGGGGGGCGGGGCCAACGTCCTGACTTTC
>TRBV5-4|-|TRBJ2-6|-
CASNFDGLLGANVLTF
TGTGCCAGTAACTTCGACGGGTTGTTGGGGGCCAACGTCCTGACTTTC
>TRBV11-1|-|TRBJ2-1|-
CASSLAQAGLYNEQFF
TGTGCCAGCAGCTTGGCCCAAGCGGGCCTGTATAATGAGCAGTTCTTC
>TRBV10-3|-|TRBJ2-1|-
CAGCGPAYNEQFF
TGTGCCGGTTGCGGGCCTGCCTACAATGAGCAGTTCTTC
>TRBV10-3|TRBD2|TRBJ2-7|-
CATSEGLVGAYEQYF
TGTGCCACCAGTGAAGGACTAGTGGGAGCCTACGAGCAGTACTTC
>TRBV29-1|-|TRBJ2-5|-
CSVLPSAAKEAQYF
TGCAGCGTTCTACCGTCGGCGGCAAAAGAGGCCCAGTACTTC
>TRBV14|-|TRBJ1-1|-
CASSPGTPRTEAFF
TGTGCCAGCAGCCCCGGGACTCCCAGGACTGAAGCTTTCTTT
>TRBV6-5|TRBD1|TRBJ2-7|-
CATSQLRDSNAYEQYF
TGTGCCACTAGTCAGCTCCGGGACAGCAACGCCTACGAGCAGTACTTC
>TRBV6-5|TRBD2|TRBJ2-2|-
CANRAGGPDTGGLFF
TGTGCCAACCGGGCGGGAGGGCCGGACACCGGGGGGCTGTTTTTT
>TRBV4-1|-|TRBJ2-3|-
CANSQEGGTDTLYF
TGCGCCAACAGCCAAGAGGGGGGAACAGATACGCTGTATTTT
>TRBV24-1|-|TRBJ2-3|few
CATSDGLAPFRTDMQYF
TGTGCCACCAGTGATGGGTTAGCGCCATTCAGGACAGATATGCAGTATTTT
>TRBV11-3|-|TRBJ2-4|-
CASDLSGTKNIRYF
TGTGCCAGCGACTTATCCGGAACCAAAAACATTCGGTACTTC
>TRBV4-1|-|TRBJ2-1|-
CASNQGRTVGDEQFF
TGCGCCAGCAACCAGGGCCGGACAGTGGGCGATGAGCAGTTCTTC